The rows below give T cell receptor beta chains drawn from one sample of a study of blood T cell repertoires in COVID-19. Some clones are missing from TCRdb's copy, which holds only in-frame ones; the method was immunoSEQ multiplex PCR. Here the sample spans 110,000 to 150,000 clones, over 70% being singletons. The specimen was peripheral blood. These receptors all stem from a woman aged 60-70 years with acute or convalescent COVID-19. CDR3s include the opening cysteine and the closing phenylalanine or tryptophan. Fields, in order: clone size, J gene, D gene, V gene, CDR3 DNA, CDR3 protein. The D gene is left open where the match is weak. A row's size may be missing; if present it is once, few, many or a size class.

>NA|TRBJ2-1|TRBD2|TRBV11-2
TGTGCCAGCAGCCCCATAGCGGGACTTCGTTTCAATGAGCAGTTCTTC
CASSPIAGLRFNEQFF
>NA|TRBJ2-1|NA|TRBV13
TGTGCCAGCAGCGGATTAAGCGGCAAACCTTCCTACAATGAGCAGTTCTTC
CASSGLSGKPSYNEQFF
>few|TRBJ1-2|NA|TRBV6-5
TGTGCCAGCAGCCCAACAGGGAACTATGGCTACACCTTC
CASSPTGNYGYTF
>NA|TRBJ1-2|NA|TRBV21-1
TGTGCCAGCAGCAAAGGAAGGGAGGGCAGTTGCTATGGCTACACCTTC
CASSKGREGSCYGYTF
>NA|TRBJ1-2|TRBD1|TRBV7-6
TGTGCCAGCAGCCCCACACTTCATACAGGGGATGGCTACACCTTC
CASSPTLHTGDGYTF
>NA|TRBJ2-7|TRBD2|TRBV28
TGTGCCAGCCTAGCGGGAGTCAGATACGAGCAGTACTTC
CASLAGVRYEQYF
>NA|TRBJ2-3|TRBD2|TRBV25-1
TGTGCCAGCAGTGCCGGGATAGCGGGAGTCGCAGATACGCAGTATTTT
CASSAGIAGVADTQYF
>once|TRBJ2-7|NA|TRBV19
TGTGCCAGTATAGGAGGACCTCCTCACGAGCAGTACTTC
CASIGGPPHEQYF
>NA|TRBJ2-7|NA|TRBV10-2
TGCGCCAGCGACCGGACGAGAGGGGGGGGATTCTACGAGCAGTACTTC
CASDRTRGGGFYEQYF
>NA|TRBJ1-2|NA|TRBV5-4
TGTGCCAGCAGCCGGCCGGGTAGCTATGGCTACACCTTC
CASSRPGSYGYTF
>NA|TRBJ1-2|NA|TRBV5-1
TGCGCCACCAAAGGGGATGGCTACACCTTC
CATKGDGYTF
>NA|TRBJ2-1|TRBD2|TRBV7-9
TGTGCCAGCAGCTTGCGGACTAGCGGGAGGGCCGGCAATGAGCAGTTCTTC
CASSLRTSGRAGNEQFF
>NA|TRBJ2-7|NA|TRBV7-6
TGTGCCAGCAGCTCCTTCCCCCTGATGGAGGCTGATATCTACGAGCAGTACTTC
CASSSFPLMEADIYEQYF
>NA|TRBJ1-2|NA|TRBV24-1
TGTGCCACCAGTGATTCCGGCGGTTATGGCTACACCTTC
CATSDSGGYGYTF
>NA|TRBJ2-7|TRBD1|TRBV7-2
TGTGCCAGCAGCTCCCCCGTGGACAGGAGAGGCTCCTACGAGCAGTACTTC
CASSSPVDRRGSYEQYF
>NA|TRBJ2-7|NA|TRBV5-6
TGTGCCAGCAGCTTTTGGGCTGAGCAGTACTTC
CASSFWAEQYF
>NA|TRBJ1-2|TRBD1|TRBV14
TGTGCCAGCAGCCAAGATTGGGGACAGGGATTTGGCTACACCTTC
CASSQDWGQGFGYTF
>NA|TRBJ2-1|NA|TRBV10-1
TGCGCCAGCAGTGAGTCGGGCAGGGATGAGCAGTTCTTC
CASSESGRDEQFF
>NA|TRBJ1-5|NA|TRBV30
TGTGCCTGGAGTGTACCAGGGCCCCGGCGTCAGCCCCAGCATTTT
CAWSVPGPRRQPQHF
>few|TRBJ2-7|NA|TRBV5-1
TGCGCCAGCAGCTGGGTTAGCGGTTCCTACGAGCAGTACTTC
CASSWVSGSYEQYF
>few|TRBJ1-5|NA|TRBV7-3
TGTGCCAGCAGCTTAAGTCAGAATCAGCCCCAGCATTTT
CASSLSQNQPQHF
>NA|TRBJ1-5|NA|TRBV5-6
TGTGCCAGCAGCTCGGCAGGGGTTAGCAATCAGCCCCAGCATTTT
CASSSAGVSNQPQHF
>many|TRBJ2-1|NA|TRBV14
TGTGCCAGCAGCCATACGGACACGTACAATGAGCAGTTCTTC
CASSHTDTYNEQFF
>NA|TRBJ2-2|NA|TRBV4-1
TGCGCCAGCAAGGCCATGGGGAGCACCGGGGAGCTGTTTTTT
CASKAMGSTGELFF
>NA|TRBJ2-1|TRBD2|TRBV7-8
TGTGCCAGCAGTTCTGGGACTAGTTTTTTTCACCACCGAATCAATGAGCAGTTCTTC
CASSSGTSFFHHRINEQFF
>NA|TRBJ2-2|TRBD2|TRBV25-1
TGTGCCATCGGGACTAGCTATACCGGGGAGCTGTTTTTT
CAIGTSYTGELFF
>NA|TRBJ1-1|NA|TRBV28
TGTGCCAGCAAGGTCTGGACAGAGAACACTGAAGCTTTCTTT
CASKVWTENTEAFF
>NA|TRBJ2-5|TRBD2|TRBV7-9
TGTGCCAGCAGCCCTGGACTAGCGGGGAAAGAGACCCAGTACTTC
CASSPGLAGKETQYF